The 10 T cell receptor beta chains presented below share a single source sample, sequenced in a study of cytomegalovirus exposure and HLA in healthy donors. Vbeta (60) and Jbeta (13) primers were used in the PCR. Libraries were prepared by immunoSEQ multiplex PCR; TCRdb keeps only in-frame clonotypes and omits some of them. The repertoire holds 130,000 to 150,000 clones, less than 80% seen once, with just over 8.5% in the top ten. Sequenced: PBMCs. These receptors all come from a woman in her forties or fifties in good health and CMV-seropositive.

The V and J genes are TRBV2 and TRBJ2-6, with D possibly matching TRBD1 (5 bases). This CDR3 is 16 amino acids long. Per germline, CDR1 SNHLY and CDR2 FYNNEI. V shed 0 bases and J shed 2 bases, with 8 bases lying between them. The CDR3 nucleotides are TGTGCCAGCAGTGAAGCCCGGACACCTGGGGCCAACGTCCTGACTTTC. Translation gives CASSEARTPGANVLTF.

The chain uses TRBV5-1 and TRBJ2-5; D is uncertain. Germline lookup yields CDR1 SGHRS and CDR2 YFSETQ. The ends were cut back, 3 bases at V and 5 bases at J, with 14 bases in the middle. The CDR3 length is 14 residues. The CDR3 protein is CASSYGSTMETQYF. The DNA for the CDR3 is TGCGCCAGCAGCTACGGCTCAACTATGGAGACCCAGTACTTC.

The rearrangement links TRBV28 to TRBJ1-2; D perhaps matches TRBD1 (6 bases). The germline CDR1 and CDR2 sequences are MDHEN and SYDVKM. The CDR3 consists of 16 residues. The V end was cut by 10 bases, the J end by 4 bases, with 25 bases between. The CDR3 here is CATDPGRGLTPYGYTF. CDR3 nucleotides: TGTGCCACAGACCCGGGCAGGGGACTAACCCCCTATGGCTACACCTTC.

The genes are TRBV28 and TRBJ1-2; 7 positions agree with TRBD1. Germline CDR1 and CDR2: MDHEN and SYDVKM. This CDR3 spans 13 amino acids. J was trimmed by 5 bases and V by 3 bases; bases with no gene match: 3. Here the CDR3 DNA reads TGTGCCAGCAGTTTGGACAGGCCTTATGGCTACACCTTC. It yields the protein CASSLDRPYGYTF.

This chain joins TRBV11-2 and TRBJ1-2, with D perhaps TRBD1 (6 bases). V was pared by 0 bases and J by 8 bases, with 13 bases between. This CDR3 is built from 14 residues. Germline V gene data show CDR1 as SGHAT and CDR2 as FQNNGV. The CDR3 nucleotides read TGTGCCAGCAGCTTAGAACAGGGCGTCCGAGGCTACACCTTC. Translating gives CASSLEQGVRGYTF.

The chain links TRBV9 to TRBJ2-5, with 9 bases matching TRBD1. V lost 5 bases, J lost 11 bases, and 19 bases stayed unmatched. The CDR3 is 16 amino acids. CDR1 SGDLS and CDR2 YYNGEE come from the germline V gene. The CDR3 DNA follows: TGTGCCAGCAGTTTTGGGACCGGGACAGGGTCGGGAGAGCAGTACTTC. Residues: CASSFGTGTGSGEQYF.

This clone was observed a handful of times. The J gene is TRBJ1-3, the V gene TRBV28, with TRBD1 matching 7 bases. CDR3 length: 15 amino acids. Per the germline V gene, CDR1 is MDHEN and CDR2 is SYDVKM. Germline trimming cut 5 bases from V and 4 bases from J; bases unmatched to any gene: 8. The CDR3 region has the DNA TGTGCCAGCAGTGTGCAGGGGGAAGAAGGAAACACCATATATTTT. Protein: CASSVQGEEGNTIYF. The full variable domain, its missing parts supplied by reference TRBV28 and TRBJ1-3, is DVKVTQSSRYLVKRTGEKVFLECVQDMDHENMFWYRQDPGLGLRLIYFSYDVKMKEKGDIPEGYSVSREKKERFSLILESASTNQTSMYLCASSVQGEEGNTIYFGEGSWLTVV.

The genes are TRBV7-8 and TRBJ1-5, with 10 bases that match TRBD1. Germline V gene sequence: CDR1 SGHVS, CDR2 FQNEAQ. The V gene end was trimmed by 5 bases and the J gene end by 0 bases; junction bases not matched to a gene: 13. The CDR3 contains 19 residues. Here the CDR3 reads CASSGDRGVGDSSNQPQHF. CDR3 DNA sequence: TGTGCCAGCAGCGGGGACAGGGGCGTCGGAGATTCTAGCAATCAGCCCCAGCATTTT.

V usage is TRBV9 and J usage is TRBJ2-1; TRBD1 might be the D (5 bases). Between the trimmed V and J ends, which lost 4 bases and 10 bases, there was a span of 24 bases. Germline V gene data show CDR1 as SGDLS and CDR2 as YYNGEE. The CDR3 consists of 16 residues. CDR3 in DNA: TGTGCCAGCAGCCCCTTAGGGCAGGGTTGGGTATCGGAGCAGTTCTTC. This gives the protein CASSPLGQGWVSEQFF.

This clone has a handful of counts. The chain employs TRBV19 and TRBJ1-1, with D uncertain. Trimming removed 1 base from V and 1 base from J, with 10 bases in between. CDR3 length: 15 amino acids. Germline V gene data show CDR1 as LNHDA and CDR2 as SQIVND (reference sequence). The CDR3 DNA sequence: TGTGCCAGTAGTATAGGGGCAGAATGGAACACTGAAGCTTTCTTT. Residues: CASSIGAEWNTEAFF.